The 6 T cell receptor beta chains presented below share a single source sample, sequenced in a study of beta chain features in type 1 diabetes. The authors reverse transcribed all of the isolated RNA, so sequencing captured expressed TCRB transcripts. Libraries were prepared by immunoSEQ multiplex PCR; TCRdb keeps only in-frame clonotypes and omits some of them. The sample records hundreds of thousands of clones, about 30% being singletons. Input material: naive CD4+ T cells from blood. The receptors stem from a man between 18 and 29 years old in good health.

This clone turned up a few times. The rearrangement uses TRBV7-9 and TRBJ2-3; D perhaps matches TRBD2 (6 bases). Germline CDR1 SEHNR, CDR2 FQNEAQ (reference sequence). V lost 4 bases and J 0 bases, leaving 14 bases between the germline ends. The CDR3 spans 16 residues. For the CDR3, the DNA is TGTGCCAGCAGCTACCCGCTAGCGTCTAGCACAGATACGCAGTATTTT. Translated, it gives CASSYPLASSTDTQYF.

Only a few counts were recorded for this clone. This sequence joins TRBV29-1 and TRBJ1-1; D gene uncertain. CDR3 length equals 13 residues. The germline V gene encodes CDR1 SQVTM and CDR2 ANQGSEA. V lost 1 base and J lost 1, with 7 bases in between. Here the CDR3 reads CSVEGHSNTEAFF. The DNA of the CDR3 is TGCAGCGTTGAAGGACATTCGAACACTGAAGCTTTCTTT.

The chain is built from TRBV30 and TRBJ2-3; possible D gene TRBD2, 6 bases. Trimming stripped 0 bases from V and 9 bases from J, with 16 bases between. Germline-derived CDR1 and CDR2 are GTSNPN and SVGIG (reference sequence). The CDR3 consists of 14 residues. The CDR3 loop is CAWSVEWEDITQYF. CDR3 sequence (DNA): TGTGCCTGGAGTGTAGAGTGGGAGGATATCACGCAGTATTTT.

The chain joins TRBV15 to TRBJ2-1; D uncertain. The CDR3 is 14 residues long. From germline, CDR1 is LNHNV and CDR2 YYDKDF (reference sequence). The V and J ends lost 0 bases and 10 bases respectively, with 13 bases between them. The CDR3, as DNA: TGTGCCACCAGCAGAGATCCAGGATTGGGGGAGCAGTTCTTC. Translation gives CATSRDPGLGEQFF.

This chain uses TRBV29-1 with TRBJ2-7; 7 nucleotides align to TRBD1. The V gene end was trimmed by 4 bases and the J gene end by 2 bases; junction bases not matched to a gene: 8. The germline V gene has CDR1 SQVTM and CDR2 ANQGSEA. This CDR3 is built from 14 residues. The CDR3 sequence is CSVALWTGPYEQYF. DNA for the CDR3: TGCAGCGTTGCGTTGTGGACAGGACCCTACGAGCAGTACTTC.

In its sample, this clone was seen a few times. CDR3 sequence: CASSFEGLNYGYTF. The CDR3 DNA reads as TGTGCCAGCAGCTTCGAGGGGCTGAACTATGGCTACACCTTC. This sequence joins TRBV7-9 and TRBJ1-2; D is possibly TRBD1 (5 bases). The CDR3 runs to 14 residues. V dropped 3 bases and J dropped 2 bases, with 10 bases sitting between them. Per the germline V gene, CDR1 is SEHNR and CDR2 is FQNEAQ (reference sequence). Supplemented by reference TRBV7-9 and TRBJ1-2, the full variable domain reads DTGVSQNPRHKITKRGQNVTFRCDPISEHNRLYWYRQTLGQGPEFLTYFQNEAQLEKSRLLSDRFSAERPKGSFSTLEIQRTEQGDSAMYLCASSFEGLNYGYTFGSGTRLTVV.